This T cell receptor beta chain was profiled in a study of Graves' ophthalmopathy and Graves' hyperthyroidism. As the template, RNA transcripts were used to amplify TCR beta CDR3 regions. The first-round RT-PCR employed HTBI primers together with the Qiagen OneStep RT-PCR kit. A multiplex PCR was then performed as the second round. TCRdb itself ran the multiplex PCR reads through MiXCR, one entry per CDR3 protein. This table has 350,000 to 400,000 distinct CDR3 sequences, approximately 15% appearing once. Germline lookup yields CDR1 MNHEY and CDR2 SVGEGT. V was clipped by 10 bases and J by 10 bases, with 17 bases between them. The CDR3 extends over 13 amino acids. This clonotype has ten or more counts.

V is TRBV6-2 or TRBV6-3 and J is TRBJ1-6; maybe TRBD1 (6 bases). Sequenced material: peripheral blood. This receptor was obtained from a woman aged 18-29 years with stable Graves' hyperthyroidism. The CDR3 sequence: CAITERGNSPLHF. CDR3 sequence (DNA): TGTGCCATCACGGAGAGGGGGAACTCACCCCTCCACTTT.